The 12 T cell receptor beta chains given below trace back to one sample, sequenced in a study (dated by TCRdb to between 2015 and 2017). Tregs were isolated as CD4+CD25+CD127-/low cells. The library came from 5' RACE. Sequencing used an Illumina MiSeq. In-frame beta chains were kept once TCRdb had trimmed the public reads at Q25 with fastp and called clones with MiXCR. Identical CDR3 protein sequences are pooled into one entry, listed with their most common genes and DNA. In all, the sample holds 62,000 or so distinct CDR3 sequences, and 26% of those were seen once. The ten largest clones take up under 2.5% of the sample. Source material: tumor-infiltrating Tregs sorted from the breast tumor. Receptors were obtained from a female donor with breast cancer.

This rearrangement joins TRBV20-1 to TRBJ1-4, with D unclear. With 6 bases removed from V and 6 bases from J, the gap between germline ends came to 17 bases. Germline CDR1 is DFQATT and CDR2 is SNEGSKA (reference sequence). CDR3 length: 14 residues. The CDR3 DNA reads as TGCAGTGCAACACTAGCGGGAGTGGATGAAAAACTGTTTTTT. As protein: CSATLAGVDEKLFF.

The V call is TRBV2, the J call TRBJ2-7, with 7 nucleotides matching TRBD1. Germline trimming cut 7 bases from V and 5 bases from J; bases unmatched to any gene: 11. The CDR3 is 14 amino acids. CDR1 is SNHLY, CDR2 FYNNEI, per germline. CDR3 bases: TGTGCCAGCAATCGGGACAGCCGGCTAGACGAGCAGTACTTC. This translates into CASNRDSRLDEQYF.

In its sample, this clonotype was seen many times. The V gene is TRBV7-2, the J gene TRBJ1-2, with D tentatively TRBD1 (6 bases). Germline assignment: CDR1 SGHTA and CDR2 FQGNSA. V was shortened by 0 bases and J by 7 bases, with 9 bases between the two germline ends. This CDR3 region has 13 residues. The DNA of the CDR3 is TGTGCCAGCAGCTTAGCCAGGGGAAGTGGCTACACCTTC. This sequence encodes CASSLARGSGYTF.

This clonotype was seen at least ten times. CDR3 in DNA: TGTGCCAGCAGCTTATTAGGCAGCTCAGATACGCAGTATTTT. Translated: CASSLLGSSDTQYF. V is TRBV7-3 and J is TRBJ2-3, with D unclear. The CDR3 loop spans 14 amino acids. Germline CDR1 is SGHTA and CDR2 is FQGTGA. V was clipped by 2 bases and J by 4 bases, with 10 bases between them.

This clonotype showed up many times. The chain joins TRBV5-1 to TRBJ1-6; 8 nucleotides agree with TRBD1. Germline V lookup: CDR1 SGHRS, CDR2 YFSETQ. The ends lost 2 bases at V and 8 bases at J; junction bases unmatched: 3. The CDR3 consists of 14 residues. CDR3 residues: CASSFQDRDSPLHF. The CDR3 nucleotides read TGCGCCAGCAGCTTTCAGGACAGGGATTCACCCCTCCACTTT.

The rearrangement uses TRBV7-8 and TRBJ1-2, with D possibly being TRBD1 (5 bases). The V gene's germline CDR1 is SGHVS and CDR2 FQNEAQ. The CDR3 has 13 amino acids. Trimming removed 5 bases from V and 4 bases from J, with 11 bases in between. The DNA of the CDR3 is TGTGCCAGCAGCCCTACGGGGGTCTATGGCTACACCTTC. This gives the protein CASSPTGVYGYTF.

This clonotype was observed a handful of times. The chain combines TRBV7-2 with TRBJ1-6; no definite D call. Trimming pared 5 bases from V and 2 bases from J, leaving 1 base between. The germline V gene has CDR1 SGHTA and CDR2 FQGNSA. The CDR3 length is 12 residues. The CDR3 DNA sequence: TGTGCCAGCAGCGCCTATAATTCACCCCTCCACTTT. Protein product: CASSAYNSPLHF.

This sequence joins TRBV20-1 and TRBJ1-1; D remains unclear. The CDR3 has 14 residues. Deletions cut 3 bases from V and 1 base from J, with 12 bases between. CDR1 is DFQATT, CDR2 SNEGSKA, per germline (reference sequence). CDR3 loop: CSAREQKPNTEAFF. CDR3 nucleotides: TGCAGTGCTAGGGAACAGAAACCGAACACTGAAGCTTTCTTT.

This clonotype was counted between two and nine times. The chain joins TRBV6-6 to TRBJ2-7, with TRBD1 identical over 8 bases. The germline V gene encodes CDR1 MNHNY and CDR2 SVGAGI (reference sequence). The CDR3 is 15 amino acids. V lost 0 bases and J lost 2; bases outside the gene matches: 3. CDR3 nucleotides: TGTGCCAGCAGTTACTCCGGGACAGGACCCTACGAGCAGTACTTC. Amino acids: CASSYSGTGPYEQYF.

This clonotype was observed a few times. CDR3 bases: TGCGCCAGCAGCTTGGCGGATCGTTATGGCTACACCTTC. Amino acid sequence: CASSLADRYGYTF. The chain links TRBV5-1 to TRBJ1-2; the D is unclear. The ends were cut back, 0 bases at V and 5 bases at J, with 8 bases in the middle. The germline CDR1 and CDR2 sequences are SGHRS and YFSETQ. The CDR3 runs to 13 residues.

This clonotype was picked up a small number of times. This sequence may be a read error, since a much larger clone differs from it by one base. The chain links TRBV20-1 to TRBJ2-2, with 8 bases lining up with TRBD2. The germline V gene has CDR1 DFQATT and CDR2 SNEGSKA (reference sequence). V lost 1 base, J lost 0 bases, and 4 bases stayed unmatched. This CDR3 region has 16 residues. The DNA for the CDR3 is TGCAGTGCTAGAGTATCAGCGGGAGCGAACACCGGGGAGCTGTTTTTT. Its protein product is CSARVSAGANTGELFF.

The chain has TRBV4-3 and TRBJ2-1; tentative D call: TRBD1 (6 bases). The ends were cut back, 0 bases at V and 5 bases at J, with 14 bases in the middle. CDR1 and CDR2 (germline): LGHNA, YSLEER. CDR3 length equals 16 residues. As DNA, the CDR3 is TGCGCCAGCAGCCAAGATAGCAGGGGATCCCACAATGAGCAGTTCTTC. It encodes CASSQDSRGSHNEQFF.